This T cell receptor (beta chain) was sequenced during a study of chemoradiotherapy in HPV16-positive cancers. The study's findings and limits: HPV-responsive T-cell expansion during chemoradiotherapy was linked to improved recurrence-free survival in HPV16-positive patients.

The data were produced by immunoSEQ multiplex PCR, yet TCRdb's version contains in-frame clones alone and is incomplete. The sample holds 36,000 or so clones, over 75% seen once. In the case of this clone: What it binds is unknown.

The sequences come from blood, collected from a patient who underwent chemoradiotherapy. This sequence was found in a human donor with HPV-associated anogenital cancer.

The CDR3 sequence: CATSPGPEYGYTF. CDR3 DNA sequence: TGTGCCACCAGCCCCGGGCCCGAATATGGCTACACCTTC. The chain combines TRBV15 with TRBJ1-2, with unresolved D. This CDR3 spans 13 amino acids. Trimming removed 5 bases at V and 5 bases at J, with 12 bases between. Germline V CDR1 and CDR2: LNHNV, YYDKDF (reference sequence).